A selection of T cell receptor beta chains follows, all from one sample in a study of cytomegalovirus exposure and HLA in healthy donors. The data were produced by immunoSEQ multiplex PCR, yet TCRdb's version contains in-frame clones alone and is incomplete. The data contain more than 130,000 clones, roughly four fifths of them singletons. The sequencing input was PBMCs. The receptors stem from a woman aged 45-65 years in good health and CMV-seronegative. CDR3s include the opening cysteine and the closing phenylalanine or tryptophan. A D gene is named only where the DNA matches it firmly. The listing skips clone size in some rows; elsewhere it reads once, few, many or a size class.

DNA,CDR3,length,V,J,D,size
TGTGCCAGCAGTGAATCAGGGGCGACTGAAGCTTTCTTT,CASSESGATEAFF,13,TRBV6-1,TRBJ1-1,.,few
TGTTCCAGCCTCAGACAGCCGAACACTGAAGCTTTCTTT,CSSLRQPNTEAFF,13,TRBV7-9,TRBJ1-1,.,.
TGTGCTAGTGGTTCCGGGACAGGGAATACTGAAGCTTTCTTT,CASGSGTGNTEAFF,14,TRBV12-5,TRBJ1-1,TRBD1,.
TGTGCCATCAGTGTTCTGGGACTAGGATCCGGGGTAACGGATACGCAGTATTTT,CAISVLGLGSGVTDTQYF,18,TRBV10-3,TRBJ2-3,TRBD2,.
TGTGCCATCAGTGAGTCTCCAGGGACTAGCGGGAACAATGAGCAGTTCTTC,CAISESPGTSGNNEQFF,17,TRBV10-3,TRBJ2-1,TRBD2,.
TGTGCCAGCAGCCCCAGGAGCGGGGGGCGATACGAGCAGTACTTC,CASSPRSGGRYEQYF,15,TRBV7-2,TRBJ2-7,TRBD2,.
TGTGCCAGCGCCTACCGGGGGACGGAATATAGCAATCAGCCCCAGCATTTT,CASAYRGTEYSNQPQHF,17,TRBV21-1,TRBJ1-5,.,.
TGTGCCACGGGACAATATAGCAATCAGCCCCAGCATTTT,CATGQYSNQPQHF,13,TRBV7-6,TRBJ1-5,.,.
TGCGCCAGCAGCCGGTACACTAGCGGCGGCCAAGAGACCCAGTACTTC,CASSRYTSGGQETQYF,16,TRBV4-3,TRBJ2-5,TRBD2,.
TGCGCCAGCAGCCCCTGGACTAGCGGGGGCGGTGAGCAGTTCTTC,CASSPWTSGGGEQFF,15,TRBV5-1,TRBJ2-1,TRBD2,.
TGTGCCATCGGGGGCGGCCCGGGAGGGCACGAGCAGTACTTC,CAIGGGPGGHEQYF,14,TRBV10-3,TRBJ2-7,TRBD2,.
TGTGCCAGCAGCTTAGATGCGAACTATGGCTACACCTTC,CASSLDANYGYTF,13,TRBV7-9,TRBJ1-2,.,.
TGCGCCAGCAGCCAGAGGCCACAGGGGGGTTCGGATAATTCACCCCTCCACTTT,CASSQRPQGGSDNSPLHF,18,TRBV5-1,TRBJ1-6,TRBD1,.
TGTGCCTGCACTGACGGGGGCAATCAGCCCCAGCATTTT,CACTDGGNQPQHF,13,TRBV30,TRBJ1-5,.,.
TGTGCCAGCATGTCCCAGGGCCTTGCATTCTATGGCTACACCTTC,CASMSQGLAFYGYTF,15,TRBV6-1,TRBJ1-2,.,.
TGTGCCTGGAGTGTCGTCCTTACAGGAGCTTTCTTT,CAWSVVLTGAFF,12,TRBV30,TRBJ1-1,.,few
TGTGCCAGCAGCTACGACCTAGCGGGGGAGACCCAGTACTTC,CASSYDLAGETQYF,14,TRBV11-2,TRBJ2-5,TRBD2,.
TGCGCCAGCGGTCTGGAGGGACAGGGGACCTACAATGAGCAGTTCTTC,CASGLEGQGTYNEQFF,16,TRBV5-1,TRBJ2-1,TRBD1,.
TGTGCCAGCAGCCAAGGGGGGGACAGCGAGGAGGGCTACACCTTC,CASSQGGDSEEGYTF,15,TRBV14,TRBJ1-2,TRBD1,.
TGTGCCAGCAGTGAATCGACTAGCGGGGTTTCCTACGAGCAGTACTTC,CASSESTSGVSYEQYF,16,TRBV6-1,TRBJ2-7,TRBD2,.
TGTGCCAGCAGCCCAACAGGAAATCAGCCCCAGCATTTT,CASSPTGNQPQHF,13,TRBV9,TRBJ1-5,.,.
TGCAGCGTTGGAGGGCCGCTCGTGACCGGGGAGCTGTTTTTT,CSVGGPLVTGELFF,14,TRBV29-1,TRBJ2-2,.,.
TGTGCCAGCAGCTTGGACCTCCTCGGCGGGGAGCTGTTTTTT,CASSLDLLGGELFF,14,TRBV5-6,TRBJ2-2,.,.
TGTGCCAGCAGCGGGACAGTAAATTCACCCCTCCACTTT,CASSGTVNSPLHF,13,TRBV14,TRBJ1-6,TRBD1,.
TGTGCCAGCAGCACTTCCCGTTGGGACAGCTTGGGGGCTTTCTTT,CASSTSRWDSLGAFF,15,TRBV21-1,TRBJ1-1,.,.
TGTGCCAGTAGTACCAGCGGGGGCACCACAGATACGCAGTATTTT,CASSTSGGTTDTQYF,15,TRBV19,TRBJ2-3,TRBD2,.
TGTGCTAGCAGCTTCCAGCGGGGGGGCCAAGAGACCCAGTACTTC,CASSFQRGGQETQYF,15,TRBV7-7,TRBJ2-5,TRBD2,.
TGTGCCAGCTCACTGGACAGGGTTTCAGATACGCAGTATTTT,CASSLDRVSDTQYF,14,TRBV18,TRBJ2-3,TRBD1,.
TGTGCCAGCAGTTACTGGGCGTCGGAAAAACTGTTTTTT,CASSYWASEKLFF,13,TRBV6-6,TRBJ1-4,.,few
TGCGCCAGCAGCTTGGGTTGGGGGGACACTGAAGCTTTCTTT,CASSLGWGDTEAFF,14,TRBV5-1,TRBJ1-1,.,.